One and the same sample provided the 11 T cell receptor beta chains below, sequenced in a study of blood T cells in healthy people across ages (dated by TCRdb to the mid-2010s). The library was generated by 5' RACE. TCRdb shows the sequencer as Illumina HiSeq 2500. The second PCR ran for about 6 to 12 cycles and used a J-beta primer mix along with a sample-barcoded 5' primer. TCRdb reanalyzed the raw reads on its own, using fastp at Q25 for trimming and MiXCR for clone calling, and kept in-frame beta chains. Rows are unified per CDR3 protein, each entry keeping the most common DNA and genes. This sample comprises over 950,000 distinct CDR3 sequences, about 53% of them detected only once. About 22% of the sample is taken by the ten largest. Sequencing was done on a sample of blood. The receptors here all came from a woman aged 55-69 years in good health.

The J gene is TRBJ2-1, the V gene TRBV11-3; D gene ambiguous. The CDR3 extends over 13 amino acids. V shed 4 bases and J shed 5 bases, with 9 bases lying between them. Germline CDR1 SGHNT, CDR2 YENEEA. CDR3 sequence reads: CASSSSADNEQFF. The CDR3 DNA follows: TGTGCCAGCAGCTCGTCCGCGGACAATGAGCAGTTCTTC.

V is TRBV4-2 and J is TRBJ2-1, with a tentative D call TRBD2 (5 bases). V was clipped by 4 bases and J by 1 base, with 17 bases between them. Per germline, CDR1 LGHNA and CDR2 YNFKEQ. This CDR3 comprises 17 residues. CDR3 protein: CASSPRLLAESYNEQFF. The CDR3 DNA reads as TGTGCCAGCAGCCCTCGCCTGCTAGCCGAATCCTACAATGAGCAGTTCTTC.

CDR3 in DNA: TGTGCCAGCAGAGGGGACGTGTACAATGTGCAGTACTTC. As protein: CASRGDVYNVQYF. V and J are TRBV27 and TRBJ2-7; D is perhaps TRBD1 or TRBD2 (5 bases each). The CDR3 has 13 amino acids. Germline CDR1 reads MNHEY; CDR2 reads SMNVEV (reference sequence). Trimming shortened V by 6 bases and J by 9 bases, and 18 bases separated the two germline ends.

The chain combines TRBV10-3 with TRBJ2-3, with no clear D. CDR3 length: 16 amino acids. V was shortened by 4 bases and J by 0 bases, with 14 bases between the two germline ends. Germline values: CDR1 ENHRY, CDR2 SYGVKD. The chain's CDR3 is CAISGASAVSTDTQYF. The CDR3 DNA reads as TGTGCCATCAGTGGGGCATCAGCCGTCAGCACAGATACGCAGTATTTT.

The table lists this clonotype with a count of one. Just one base apart from a much larger clone, this may be a read error. The rearrangement uses TRBV11-2 and TRBJ2-7; 7 bases line up with TRBD2. The CDR3 is made up of 18 amino acids. CDR1 and CDR2 (germline): SGHAT, FQNNGV. The chain's CDR3 is CTSSTNPSGGSFGYEQYF. Here the CDR3 DNA reads TGTACCAGCAGTACCAACCCTTCGGGCGGGAGCTTCGGCTACGAGCAGTACTTC.

CDR3 sequence: CASSPSQGDTQYF. The CDR3 bases are TGTGCCAGCTCCCCCTCCCAGGGAGATACGCAGTATTTT. This rearrangement joins TRBV18 to TRBJ2-3; D possibly corresponds to TRBD1 (5 bases). This CDR3 comprises 13 residues. CDR1 KGHSH and CDR2 LQKENI come from the germline V gene. V dropped 6 bases and J dropped 5 bases, with 12 bases sitting between them.

This clonotype was picked up a small number of times. The V and J genes are TRBV12-3 or TRBV12-4 and TRBJ1-1, with D unresolved. With 5 bases removed from V and 5 bases from J, the gap between germline ends came to 12 bases. This CDR3 is 13 amino acids long. DNA for the CDR3: TGTGCCAGCAGTCCGAGGATGCGGACTGAAGCTTTCTTT. Its translation is CASSPRMRTEAFF.

This clonotype was counted between two and nine times. The rearrangement links TRBV27 to TRBJ2-7; tentative D call: TRBD2 (6 bases). Germline-derived CDR1 and CDR2 are MNHEY and SMNVEV (reference sequence). Trimming left V 2 bases short and J 2 bases short, with 16 bases between. CDR3 length: 16 residues. For the CDR3, the DNA is TGTGCCAGCAGTTTACTGTCTGCGGGGATCCCCTACGAGCAGTACTTC. This encodes CASSLLSAGIPYEQYF.

The V and J genes are TRBV6-2 or TRBV6-3 and TRBJ2-3; the D gene is possibly TRBD2 (5 bases). The V gene lost 2 bases and the J gene lost 0 bases, with 12 bases spanning the gap. The CDR3 contains 16 residues. Germline V gene sequence: CDR1 MNHEY, CDR2 SVGEGT. For the CDR3, the DNA is TGTGCCAGCAGTTACCGGGGAGTCCTTAGCACAGATACGCAGTATTTT. This translates into CASSYRGVLSTDTQYF.

This rearrangement joins TRBV28 to TRBJ2-6; TRBD1 is a possible D gene (6 bases). This CDR3 comprises 19 residues. The germline V gene encodes CDR1 MDHEN and CDR2 SYDVKM. V gave up 1 base and J gave up 0 bases, with 16 bases separating them. The chain's CDR3 is CASSLFGVRGISGANVLTF. CDR3 nucleotide sequence: TGTGCCAGCAGTTTATTTGGAGTCAGGGGAATCTCTGGGGCCAACGTCCTGACTTTC.

This chain links TRBV20-1 with TRBJ2-1; no clear D gene. CDR3 length equals 14 residues. Germline V lookup: CDR1 DFQATT, CDR2 SNEGSKA (reference sequence). The V end lost 1 base, the J end lost 8 bases, and 15 bases lay between the germline ends. The CDR3 region has the DNA TGCAGTGCTAGAGTCCCAGTAGCCCTCGATGAGCAGTTCTTC. Translation: CSARVPVALDEQFF.